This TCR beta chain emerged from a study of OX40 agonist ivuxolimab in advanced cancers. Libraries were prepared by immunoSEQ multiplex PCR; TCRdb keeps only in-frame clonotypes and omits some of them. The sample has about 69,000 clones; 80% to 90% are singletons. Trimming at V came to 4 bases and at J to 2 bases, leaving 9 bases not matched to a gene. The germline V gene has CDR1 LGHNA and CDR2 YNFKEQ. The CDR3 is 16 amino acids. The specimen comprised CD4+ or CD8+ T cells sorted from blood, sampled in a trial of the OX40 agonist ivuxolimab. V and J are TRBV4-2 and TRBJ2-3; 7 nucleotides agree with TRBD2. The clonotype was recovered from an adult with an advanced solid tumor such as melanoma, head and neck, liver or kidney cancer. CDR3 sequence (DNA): TGTGCCAGCAGCCGAGCTACTAGCGAAGACACAGATACGCAGTATTTT. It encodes CASSRATSEDTDTQYF.